The 21 T cell receptor beta chains below were found in one sample sequenced in a study of radiation and T cells in renal cell carcinoma. As for time point: blood 4 weeks post-SBRT, at nephrectomy. Treatment meaning: 15 Gy SBRT to primary tumor, nephrectomy 4 weeks later. TCRdb keeps only in-frame clones here, not all; method: immunoSEQ multiplex PCR. Among some 46,000 clones, around four fifths were seen once, and the ten largest hold less than 35%. The source material was blood, sampled from a patient whose treatment included radiotherapy and nephrectomy. The receptors come from a woman aged 70 to 79 with renal cell carcinoma.

This clone was picked up one time. V and J are TRBV19 and TRBJ2-2, with a tentative D call TRBD2 (7 bases). The CDR3 runs to 16 residues. Trimming shortened V by 3 bases and J by 2 bases, and 13 bases separated the two germline ends. Germline assignment: CDR1 LNHDA and CDR2 SQIVND (reference sequence). CDR3 nucleotide sequence: TGTGCCAGTAGTATTGACGGGGGGCATAACACCGGGGAGCTGTTTTTT. Translated: CASSIDGGHNTGELFF.

V gene TRBV14 combines with J gene TRBJ2-3; 8 bases agree with TRBD2. Unmatched junction bases numbered 12, after V lost 4 bases and J lost 12 bases. In germline, CDR1 is SGHDN, CDR2 FVKESK. The CDR3 runs 14 residues. CDR3 in DNA: TGTGCCAGCAGCCCAAGAGGAAGCGGGAGTGGCCAGTATTTT. Translating it yields CASSPRGSGSGQYF.

This sequence joins TRBV7-9 and TRBJ2-7; D may be TRBD2 (5 bases). The CDR3 covers 13 residues. V was shortened by 7 bases and J by 2 bases, with 12 bases between the two germline ends. Germline CDR1 is SEHNR and CDR2 is FQNEAQ (reference sequence). The CDR3 DNA sequence: TGTGCCAGCACCCAGGACGGGACCTACGAGCAGTACTTC. It specifies CASTQDGTYEQYF.

The rearrangement uses TRBV29-1 and TRBJ2-1; TRBD1 matches at 8 bases. This CDR3 contains 13 residues. V lost 2 bases, J lost 8 bases, and 5 bases stayed unmatched. The V gene's germline CDR1 is SQVTM and CDR2 ANQGSEA. CDR3 region: CSVEQGAMDEQFF. The CDR3 DNA follows: TGCAGCGTTGAACAGGGGGCGATGGATGAGCAGTTCTTC.

The DNA of the CDR3 is TGTGCCAGCAAGCCCCTGGAGGGAGAGTACAATGAGCAGTTCTTC. It is translated as CASKPLEGEYNEQFF. The rearrangement uses TRBV7-6 and TRBJ2-1, with D possibly matching TRBD2 (6 bases). Per germline, CDR1 SGHVS and CDR2 FNYEAQ. The V end was cut by 7 bases, the J end by 4 bases, with 17 bases between. The CDR3 runs 15 residues. Full variable domain (rest looked up from reference TRBV7-6 and TRBJ2-1): GAGVSQSPRYKVTKRGQDVALRCDPISGHVSLYWYRQALGQGPEFLTYFNYEAQQDKSGLPNDRFSAERPEGSISTLTIQRTEQRDSAMYRCASKPLEGEYNEQFFGPGTRLTVL.

Only one count was recorded for this clone. The gene calls are TRBV5-1 and TRBJ2-2, with D perhaps TRBD1 (5 bases). The V and J ends lost 0 bases and 1 base respectively, with 7 bases between them. The germline CDR1 and CDR2 sequences are SGHRS and YFSETQ. The CDR3 runs 15 residues. CDR3: CASSLGQGNTGELFF. The CDR3 nucleotides read TGCGCCAGCAGCTTGGGGCAGGGGAACACCGGGGAGCTGTTTTTT.

The rearrangement uses TRBV19 and TRBJ2-2; 9 bases line up with TRBD1. The J segment lost 5 bases and the V segment lost 5 bases, leaving 9 bases of the junction unmatched. The CDR3 runs to 16 residues. Germline V CDR1 and CDR2: LNHDA, SQIVND (reference sequence). The CDR3 region has the DNA TGTGCCAGTAGTCACTATACAGGGGGCAAAACCGGGGAGCTGTTTTTT. It codes for CASSHYTGGKTGELFF.

The chain employs TRBV5-1 and TRBJ1-5; D is possibly TRBD1 (6 bases). The V end lost 0 bases, the J end lost 7 bases, and 14 bases lay between the germline ends. The V gene's germline CDR1 is SGHRS and CDR2 YFSETQ. CDR3 size: 15 residues. The CDR3 coding sequence is TGCGCCAGCAGCTTGGTGGGGGGCGCAGGGCAGCCCCAGCATTTT. Protein: CASSLVGGAGQPQHF.

This chain connects TRBV15 to TRBJ2-2, with 10 bases that match TRBD2. CDR3 length: 18 residues. Germline V gives CDR1 LNHNV, CDR2 YYDKDF (reference sequence). Unmatched junction bases numbered 12, after V lost 4 bases and J lost 4 bases. CDR3 loop: CATSKLRTSGDLTGELFF. The CDR3 nucleotides read TGTGCCACCAGCAAACTCAGAACTAGCGGGGACCTCACCGGGGAGCTGTTTTTT.

V gene TRBV19 combines with J gene TRBJ1-1; D gene uncertain. Trimming took off 6 bases at V and 0 bases at J, with 14 bases between the two ends. This CDR3 is built from 15 residues. Germline V CDR1 and CDR2: LNHDA, SQIVND (reference sequence). As DNA, the CDR3 is TGTGCCAGTAGCCCCACATCCACCATGAACACTGAAGCTTTCTTT. Protein sequence: CASSPTSTMNTEAFF.

V gene TRBV5-6 combines with J gene TRBJ2-5, with D possibly TRBD2 on 6 matching bases. The V and J ends lost 2 bases and 6 bases respectively, with 14 bases between them. The V gene's germline CDR1 is SGHDT and CDR2 YYEEEE. The CDR3 contains 14 residues. The CDR3 region has the DNA TGTGCCAGCAGCTTCGGGGGAGGAGGGCAGACCCAGTACTTC. Its translation: CASSFGGGGQTQYF. The complete variable domain, with remaining parts taken from reference TRBV5-6 and TRBJ2-5, reads DAGVTQSPTHLIKTRGQQVTLRCSPKSGHDTVSWYQQALGQGPQFIFQYYEEEERQRGNFPDRFSGHQFPNYSSELNVNALLLGDSALYLCASSFGGGGQTQYFGPGTRLLVL.

The chain employs TRBV7-9 and TRBJ2-3, with TRBD2 matching over 11 bases. CDR3 length equals 15 residues. Germline trimming cut 4 bases from V and 4 bases from J; bases unmatched to any gene: 4. The germline CDR1 and CDR2 sequences are SEHNR and FQNEAQ (reference sequence). In DNA, the CDR3 is TGTGCCAGCAGCTATAGCGGGGGGGCCGCAGATACGCAGTATTTT. This sequence encodes CASSYSGGAADTQYF.

This clone has more than one count but fewer than ten. This chain uses TRBV6-5 with TRBJ1-2, with TRBD1 identical over 7 bases. The CDR3 is made up of 15 amino acids. Trimming removed 6 bases from V and 8 bases from J; junction bases left unmatched: 15. From germline, CDR1 is MNHEY and CDR2 SVGAGI. The CDR3 sequence: CASSRDRDWFEGYTF. The DNA of the CDR3 is TGTGCCAGCAGCCGTGACAGGGATTGGTTTGAAGGCTACACCTTC.

This clone was recorded a few times. This chain uses TRBV6-5 with TRBJ2-1, with TRBD2 matching 12 bases. With V trimmed by 6 bases and J by 3 bases, 3 bases remained unmatched. CDR1 and CDR2 from the germline V gene are MNHEY and SVGAGI. This CDR3 contains 15 residues. The DNA of the CDR3 is TGTGCCAGCAGGAGGGGACTAGCGGGCTACAATGAGCAGTTCTTC. Its translation: CASRRGLAGYNEQFF.

This clone appeared a single time. The chain carries TRBV30 and TRBJ1-2, with D maybe TRBD1 (5 bases). CDR1 is GTSNPN, CDR2 SVGIG, per germline (reference sequence). The CDR3 has 14 residues. V was trimmed by 3 bases and J by 3 bases, leaving 14 bases between them. The CDR3 reads CAWRDWGGDYGYTF. CDR3 DNA sequence: TGTGCCTGGAGGGACTGGGGGGGGGACTATGGCTACACCTTC.

This clone appeared a few times. The rearrangement uses TRBV29-1 and TRBJ1-1; 7 nucleotides line up with TRBD1. Trimming removed 7 bases from V and 0 bases from J; junction bases left unmatched: 2. The CDR3 extends over 12 amino acids. Germline CDR1 is SQVTM and CDR2 is ANQGSEA. The CDR3 reads CSAGTVNTEAFF. For the CDR3, the DNA is TGCAGCGCTGGGACAGTGAACACTGAAGCTTTCTTT.

The gene calls are TRBV27 and TRBJ2-1; D may match TRBD1 or TRBD2 (5 bases each). Trimming removed 4 bases at V and 2 bases at J, with 12 bases between. Germline CDR1 is MNHEY and CDR2 is SMNVEV (reference sequence). The CDR3 sequence is 15 residues long. The CDR3 spells CASSSSGTAYNEQFF. CDR3 bases: TGTGCCAGCAGTTCCTCAGGGACGGCCTACAATGAGCAGTTCTTC.

The DNA of the CDR3 is TGTGCCAGCAGTTACTCAACTAGCGGGGCGTCTGCCGAGCAGTACTTC. Translating it yields CASSYSTSGASAEQYF. This chain connects TRBV6-5 to TRBJ2-7, with 10 nucleotides matching TRBD2. Unmatched junction bases numbered 8, after V lost 0 bases and J lost 6 bases. The CDR3 length is 16 residues. Germline V gene sequence: CDR1 MNHEY, CDR2 SVGAGI.

This sequence joins TRBV5-1 and TRBJ2-1; 8 nucleotides line up with TRBD2. Germline assignment: CDR1 SGHRS and CDR2 YFSETQ. This CDR3 region has 16 residues. V gave up 0 bases and J gave up 4 bases; unmatched junction bases: 6. The CDR3 DNA sequence: TGCGCCAGCAGCTTGGAAGGCGGGGGGCCTTACAATGAGCAGTTCTTC. Residues: CASSLEGGGPYNEQFF.

CDR3 coding DNA: TGTGCCAGCAGTGAAATAGGGACAGGGAATGAGCAGTACTTC. Encoded protein: CASSEIGTGNEQYF. This sequence joins TRBV2 and TRBJ2-7, with TRBD1 matching 9 bases. After removal of 2 bases from V and 7 bases from J, the junction contained 6 bases not matched to a gene. This CDR3 spans 14 amino acids. Germline assignment: CDR1 SNHLY and CDR2 FYNNEI.

The chain joins TRBV30 to TRBJ1-5; TRBD1 might be the D (5 bases). The germline CDR1 and CDR2 sequences are GTSNPN and SVGIG (reference sequence). Trimming removed 0 bases from V and 4 bases from J, with 7 bases in between. CDR3 length equals 13 residues. The CDR3 here is CAWSVRGNQPQHF. The DNA for the CDR3 is TGTGCCTGGAGTGTACGGGGGAATCAGCCCCAGCATTTT.